This is a list of T cell receptor beta chains from one sample in a study of control samples from healthy donors and cancer patients. Assay: immunoSEQ multiplex PCR; the TCRdb copy retains only in-frame clones and omits some. The table has 150,000 to 200,000 clones, 90% to 95% seen once. Material: blood. These receptors all come from a woman under 30 in good health. Both conserved end residues are part of each CDR3. The order of the fields is J gene, D gene, V gene, clone size, CDR3 DNA, CDR3 protein. The D gene is left open where the match is weak. The listing skips clone size in some rows; elsewhere it reads once, few, many or a size class.

j_gene: TRBJ2-3; d_gene: TRBD2; v_gene: TRBV13; abundance: .; CDR3nt: TGTGCCAGCAGCTTGGGGACTAGCGGGGGGGCTAGCACAGATACGCAGTATTTT; CDR3aa: CASSLGTSGGASTDTQYF
j_gene: TRBJ2-1; d_gene: .; v_gene: TRBV6-5; abundance: .; CDR3nt: TGTGCCAGCAGTTACTCCGAGAGAAATGAGCAGTTCTTC; CDR3aa: CASSYSERNEQFF
j_gene: TRBJ2-2; d_gene: TRBD2; v_gene: TRBV6-1; abundance: once; CDR3nt: TGTGCCAGCAGTGACTATAGCGGGAGCAGCACCGGGGAGCTGTTTTTT; CDR3aa: CASSDYSGSSTGELFF
j_gene: TRBJ1-3; d_gene: .; v_gene: TRBV2; abundance: .; CDR3nt: TGTGCCAGCAGTGAAAGGGGGACCGGCTCTGGAAACACCATATATTTT; CDR3aa: CASSERGTGSGNTIYF
j_gene: TRBJ1-4; d_gene: TRBD1; v_gene: TRBV19; abundance: .; CDR3nt: TGTGCCAGTAGCCCGCTGGACAGGCGGACTAATGAAAAACTGTTTTTT; CDR3aa: CASSPLDRRTNEKLFF
j_gene: TRBJ2-7; d_gene: .; v_gene: TRBV29-1; abundance: .; CDR3nt: TGCAGCGTTGAAGAAGGCCAGAGGTCGGGCGAGCAGTACTTC; CDR3aa: CSVEEGQRSGEQYF
j_gene: TRBJ1-3; d_gene: .; v_gene: TRBV12-3/TRBV12-4; abundance: .; CDR3nt: TGTGCCAGCAGTTTACAGAGCACCATATATTTT; CDR3aa: CASSLQSTIYF
j_gene: TRBJ2-2; d_gene: .; v_gene: TRBV11-2; abundance: .; CDR3nt: TGTGCCAGCAGCACCATCCGAACTTACGACAGGAGGAGGACCGGGGAGCTGTTTTTT; CDR3aa: CASSTIRTYDRRRTGELFF
j_gene: TRBJ2-5; d_gene: .; v_gene: TRBV10-2; abundance: .; CDR3nt: TGCGCCAGCAGTCCCCGAGGAGAGACCCAGTACTTC; CDR3aa: CASSPRGETQYF
j_gene: TRBJ2-3; d_gene: .; v_gene: TRBV11-1; abundance: .; CDR3nt: TGTGCCAGCAGCTTGTCTACACCCACAGATACGCAGTATTTT; CDR3aa: CASSLSTPTDTQYF
j_gene: TRBJ1-5; d_gene: .; v_gene: TRBV11-2; abundance: .; CDR3nt: TGTGCCAGCAGCTTAGATATGGGAACCCAGCATTTT; CDR3aa: CASSLDMGTQHF
j_gene: TRBJ1-1; d_gene: .; v_gene: TRBV5-4; abundance: .; CDR3nt: TGTGCCAGCAGCTTACCGGGACCCTTGAACACTGAAGCTTTCTTT; CDR3aa: CASSLPGPLNTEAFF
j_gene: TRBJ1-1; d_gene: .; v_gene: TRBV11-3; abundance: .; CDR3nt: TGTGCCAGCAGCTTAGCCCGCCCGCGTGAAGCTTTCTTT; CDR3aa: CASSLARPREAFF
j_gene: TRBJ1-2; d_gene: .; v_gene: TRBV11-3; abundance: .; CDR3nt: TGTGCCAGCAGCCTTAGGGGCAATTATGGCTACACCTTC; CDR3aa: CASSLRGNYGYTF
j_gene: TRBJ1-2; d_gene: TRBD1; v_gene: TRBV19; abundance: .; CDR3nt: TGTGCCACAATACCGGGACAGAGAAACTATGGCTACACCTTC; CDR3aa: CATIPGQRNYGYTF
j_gene: TRBJ2-1; d_gene: .; v_gene: TRBV19; abundance: once; CDR3nt: TGTGCCAGTAGCCCGGACTACCGCGAGCAGTTCTTC; CDR3aa: CASSPDYREQFF
j_gene: TRBJ2-7; d_gene: .; v_gene: TRBV6-6; abundance: .; CDR3nt: TGTGCCAGCAGTTACAGGGACGAGCAGTACTTC; CDR3aa: CASSYRDEQYF
j_gene: TRBJ1-5; d_gene: .; v_gene: TRBV4-1; abundance: .; CDR3nt: TGCGCCAGCAGCCCTGGACAAAGCGATCAGCCCCAGCATTTT; CDR3aa: CASSPGQSDQPQHF
j_gene: TRBJ1-5; d_gene: .; v_gene: TRBV2; abundance: .; CDR3nt: TGTGCCAGCAGTGAAAAGAGCAGGGACCAGCCCCAGCATTTT; CDR3aa: CASSEKSRDQPQHF
j_gene: TRBJ2-3; d_gene: TRBD1; v_gene: TRBV11-2; abundance: .; CDR3nt: TGTGCCAGCAGCTCACAGGGGGCCCCTAGCACAGATACGCAGTATTTT; CDR3aa: CASSSQGAPSTDTQYF
j_gene: TRBJ1-5; d_gene: .; v_gene: TRBV5-6; abundance: few; CDR3nt: TGTGCCAGCAGCTTGGTTTTTGCGGGGTACCAGCCCCAGCATTTT; CDR3aa: CASSLVFAGYQPQHF
j_gene: TRBJ1-1; d_gene: .; v_gene: TRBV6-6; abundance: .; CDR3nt: TGTGCCAGCAGTTACGGGCGACAGCGTGACCCTGAAGCTTTCTTT; CDR3aa: CASSYGRQRDPEAFF
j_gene: TRBJ1-6; d_gene: .; v_gene: TRBV15; abundance: .; CDR3nt: TGTGCCACCAGCCCCCAGAAGGTCAATTCACCCCTCCACTTT; CDR3aa: CATSPQKVNSPLHF
j_gene: TRBJ2-7; d_gene: TRBD1; v_gene: TRBV7-8; abundance: .; CDR3nt: TGTGCCAGCAGCTTAGCCCGGGACAGGAGCTCCTACGAGCAGTACTTC; CDR3aa: CASSLARDRSSYEQYF
j_gene: TRBJ2-6; d_gene: .; v_gene: TRBV5-1; abundance: .; CDR3nt: TGCGCCAGCAGCTTGGGGCACGTGTACTCTGGGGCCAACGTCCTGACTTTC; CDR3aa: CASSLGHVYSGANVLTF
j_gene: TRBJ1-2; d_gene: .; v_gene: TRBV11-3; abundance: .; CDR3nt: TGTGCCAGCAGCTTAGATCTCGTGGGACGGCCAAGCTATGGCTACACCTTC; CDR3aa: CASSLDLVGRPSYGYTF
j_gene: TRBJ2-7; d_gene: .; v_gene: TRBV2; abundance: .; CDR3nt: TGTGCCAGCAGTGATTGGGGTTCCGGATACGAGCAGTACTTC; CDR3aa: CASSDWGSGYEQYF
j_gene: TRBJ1-5; d_gene: .; v_gene: TRBV6-5; abundance: .; CDR3nt: TGTGCCAGCAGACTAACAGCGGGACAGCCCCAGCATTTT; CDR3aa: CASRLTAGQPQHF
j_gene: TRBJ1-4; d_gene: .; v_gene: TRBV2; abundance: .; CDR3nt: TGTGCCAGCTTTAGGCTCTCGGGGGGGCCGAGGGGAAAACTGTTTTTT; CDR3aa: CASFRLSGGPRGKLFF
j_gene: TRBJ1-2; d_gene: .; v_gene: TRBV19; abundance: .; CDR3nt: TGTGCCAGTAAGGACACCTCTAACTATGGCTACACCTTC; CDR3aa: CASKDTSNYGYTF
j_gene: TRBJ1-5; d_gene: .; v_gene: TRBV7-9; abundance: .; CDR3nt: TGTGCCAGCAGCTTAGATTCGGTTGGGGGTGGCTACCAGCCCCAGCATTTT; CDR3aa: CASSLDSVGGGYQPQHF
j_gene: TRBJ2-3; d_gene: TRBD1; v_gene: TRBV6-6; abundance: .; CDR3nt: TGTGCCAGCAGTCGCGAGACAGGGGTGTACATCTCAAGCACAGATACGCAGTATTTT; CDR3aa: CASSRETGVYISSTDTQYF